Presented here are 22 T cell receptor beta chains from one specimen sequenced in a study of blood T cell repertoires in COVID-19. Generated by immunoSEQ multiplex PCR, the TCRdb table keeps only in-frame clones and is missing some. The sample contains 210,000 or so clones, around 84% of which appear only once. The specimen sequenced was PBMCs or T cells enriched from blood (not recorded which). The receptors derive from a woman aged 40-49 years with acute COVID-19.

J is TRBJ2-1 and V is TRBV11-3, with a tentative D call TRBD2 (6 bases). CDR3 length: 16 residues. Germline V gene lookup returns CDR1 SGHNT and CDR2 YENEEA. With 4 bases removed from V and 9 bases from J, the gap between germline ends came to 22 bases. The CDR3 DNA is TGTGCCAGCAGCTCCCGCTTGGGGGAGCCGCGGGGTGAGCAGTTCTTC. It translates to CASSSRLGEPRGEQFF.

The table lists this clone with a few counts. V usage is TRBV14 and J usage is TRBJ1-6; unclear D gene. The CDR3 extends over 13 amino acids. V lost 0 bases and J 6 bases, leaving 3 bases between the germline ends. Germline CDR1 and CDR2: SGHDN and FVKESK. The CDR3 nucleotides are TGTGCCAGCAGCCAAGATATTAATTCACCCCTCCACTTT. This translates into CASSQDINSPLHF.

CDR3 sequence: CASGFGNRGSRTEAFF. The CDR3 DNA sequence: TGTGCTAGTGGTTTCGGAAACAGGGGATCGAGGACTGAAGCTTTCTTT. The V gene is TRBV12-5, the J gene TRBJ1-1; TRBD1 matches 7 bases. Germline assignment: CDR1 LGHNT and CDR2 FRNRAP. The CDR3 has 16 amino acids. V lost 3 bases and J lost 5; bases outside the gene matches: 12.

A few counts support this clone. The CDR3 region has the DNA TGTGCCAGCAGCTTAGATGGAGTCCTAACCTACGAGCAGTACTTC. As protein: CASSLDGVLTYEQYF. The chain is built from TRBV7-9 and TRBJ2-7; D call uncertain. In germline, CDR1 is SEHNR, CDR2 FQNEAQ (reference sequence). V was cut by 1 base and J by 2 bases, with 12 bases left in between. This CDR3 is 15 amino acids long.

The CDR3 coding sequence is TGTGCCAGCAGTGGAACTCCAGGGACAGGCACTGAAGCTTTCTTT. Protein: CASSGTPGTGTEAFF. This chain uses TRBV25-1 with TRBJ1-1, with 8 bases aligning to TRBD1. Per the germline V gene, CDR1 is MGHDK and CDR2 is SYGVNS. The length of the CDR3 is 15 residues. V gave up 4 bases and J gave up 4 bases; unmatched junction bases: 8.

This clone was seen a few times. The chain is built from TRBV5-6 and TRBJ2-4, with D possibly being TRBD2 (5 bases). The CDR3 runs 13 residues. The germline V gene encodes CDR1 SGHDT and CDR2 YYEEEE. The V end lost 4 bases, the J end lost 9 bases, and 14 bases lay between the germline ends. The CDR3 DNA follows: TGTGCCAGCAGCGGCGCAGGACTGGTCATTCAGTACTTC. Its protein is CASSGAGLVIQYF.

V gene TRBV3-1 (or the pseudogene TRBV3-2) combines with J gene TRBJ2-7; 7 nucleotides match TRBD2. J was trimmed by 3 bases and V by 4 bases; bases with no gene match: 12. CDR1 is LGHDT, CDR2 YNNKEL, per germline (reference sequence). This CDR3 has 16 residues. The CDR3 DNA follows: TGTGCCAGCAGCCCTCTCCCCTCTAGCGGCAGCTACGAGCAGTACTTC. Protein sequence: CASSPLPSSGSYEQYF.

The chain is built from TRBV5-8 and TRBJ1-5; D remains unclear. Germline lookup yields CDR1 SGHTS and CDR2 YDEGEE. The CDR3 loop spans 13 amino acids. Trimming stripped 2 bases from V and 6 bases from J, with 9 bases between. CDR3 residues: CASSFGVSQPQHF. Here the CDR3 DNA reads TGTGCCAGCAGCTTCGGGGTGAGTCAGCCCCAGCATTTT.

This chain uses TRBV14 with TRBJ2-3, with 8 bases aligning to TRBD2. The CDR3 length is 17 residues. From germline, CDR1 is SGHDN and CDR2 FVKESK. V lost 4 bases, J lost 4 bases, and 13 bases stayed unmatched. The CDR3 spells CASSRNPRGGSADTQYF. DNA of the CDR3: TGTGCCAGCAGCCGAAACCCCCGGGGGGGGAGCGCAGATACGCAGTATTTT.

The gene calls are TRBV27 and TRBJ1-1, with TRBD1 identical over 9 bases. Per germline, CDR1 MNHEY and CDR2 SMNVEV (reference sequence). V was pared by 6 bases and J by 4 bases, with 12 bases of the junction left unmatched. This CDR3 has 16 residues. The CDR3 nucleotides are TGTGCCAGCAGACGAGAACAGGGGGCGCAGAGCACTGAAGCTTTCTTT. Translation gives CASRREQGAQSTEAFF.

The chain uses TRBV11-3 and TRBJ2-1; no definite D call. The CDR3 is 15 residues long. V was clipped by 0 bases and J by 2 bases, with 8 bases between them. Germline assignment: CDR1 SGHNT and CDR2 YENEEA. In nucleotides, the CDR3 is TGTGCCAGCAGCTTAGATCTGCGCGCCTACAATGAGCAGTTCTTC. Protein: CASSLDLRAYNEQFF.

The chain couples TRBV6-4 to TRBJ1-6; possibly TRBD1 for D (5 bases). Between the trimmed V and J ends, which lost 4 bases and 6 bases, there was a span of 13 bases. Germline assignment: CDR1 MRHNA and CDR2 SNTAGT. This CDR3 comprises 15 residues. The chain's CDR3 is CASSVGGSGNSPLHF. CDR3 sequence (DNA): TGTGCCAGCAGTGTTGGGGGGAGTGGTAATTCACCCCTCCACTTT.

This clone appeared a few times. This chain connects TRBV30 to TRBJ1-1, with 9 bases matching TRBD1. The ends lost 2 bases at V and 1 base at J; junction bases unmatched: 8. From germline, CDR1 is GTSNPN and CDR2 SVGIG (reference sequence). This CDR3 comprises 16 residues. CDR3 sequence: CAWSNRGLGWNTEAFF. DNA for the CDR3: TGTGCCTGGAGTAACAGGGGGCTCGGGTGGAACACTGAAGCTTTCTTT.

The rearrangement uses TRBV27 and TRBJ2-2, with TRBD2 identical over 7 bases. J gave up 6 bases and V 2 bases, and 3 bases lay outside the gene matches. Germline V gene sequence: CDR1 MNHEY, CDR2 SMNVEV (reference sequence). This CDR3 region has 14 residues. The CDR3 DNA reads TGTGCCAGCAGTTTAACTAGCGTTGCCGGGGAGCTGTTTTTT. Protein: CASSLTSVAGELFF.

This rearrangement joins TRBV2 to TRBJ2-2; D uncertain. Germline CDR1 and CDR2: SNHLY and FYNNEI. CDR3 length: 15 amino acids. Trimming removed 3 bases at V and 1 base at J, with 9 bases between. This CDR3 is CASSDFQKNTGELFF. CDR3 nucleotide sequence: TGTGCCAGCAGTGACTTCCAGAAGAACACCGGGGAGCTGTTTTTT.

The V call is TRBV5-1, the J call TRBJ1-4; no clear D gene. The V gene's germline CDR1 is SGHRS and CDR2 YFSETQ. This CDR3 comprises 14 residues. The germline V and J ends were trimmed by 0 bases and 4 bases, with 7 bases remaining between them. CDR3 nucleotide sequence: TGCGCCAGCAGCTTGGAACAGATTAATGAAAAACTGTTTTTT. Protein product: CASSLEQINEKLFF. Full variable domain (missing parts from reference TRBV5-1 and TRBJ1-4): KAGVTQTPRYLIKTRGQQVTLSCSPISGHRSVSWYQQTPGQGLQFLFEYFSETQRNKGNFPGRFSGRQFSNSRSEMNVSTLELGDSALYLCASSLEQINEKLFFGSGTQLSVL.

This sequence joins TRBV30 and TRBJ2-3; D is unclear. From germline, CDR1 is GTSNPN and CDR2 SVGIG (reference sequence). CDR3 length: 12 amino acids. Between the trimmed V and J ends, which lost 2 bases and 3 bases, there was a span of 6 bases. CDR3 loop: CAWSPLTDTQYF. CDR3 nucleotides: TGTGCCTGGAGTCCTCTTACAGATACGCAGTATTTT.

The chain combines TRBV27 with TRBJ1-2, with a tentative D call TRBD1 (6 bases). The length of the CDR3 is 22 residues. Deletions cut 1 base from V and 6 bases from J, with 36 bases between. Per germline, CDR1 MNHEY and CDR2 SMNVEV (reference sequence). The CDR3 loop reads CASSLFDEVWYQGRGPYDGYTF. The CDR3, as DNA: TGTGCCAGCAGTTTATTTGATGAGGTGTGGTATCAGGGGAGGGGACCCTATGATGGCTACACCTTC.

A few counts support this clone. The gene calls are TRBV11-2 and TRBJ2-7; 9 bases agree with TRBD1. The CDR3 sequence is 13 residues long. Germline V gene lookup returns CDR1 SGHAT and CDR2 FQNNGV. The J segment lost 8 bases and the V segment lost 5 bases, leaving 7 bases of the junction unmatched. The CDR3: CASSRDRDTQQYF. The CDR3 region has the DNA TGTGCCAGCAGCCGGGACAGGGACACCCAGCAGTACTTC. The full variable domain, its missing parts supplied by reference TRBV11-2 and TRBJ2-7, is EAGVAQSPRYKIIEKRQSVAFWCNPISGHATLYWYQQILGQGPKLLIQFQNNGVVDDSQLPKDRFSAERLKGVDSTLKIQPAKLEDSAVYLCASSRDRDTQQYFGPGTRLTVT.

The chain has TRBV11-2 and TRBJ1-4; no clear D. This CDR3 contains 13 residues. Trimming removed 5 bases at V and 7 bases at J, with 11 bases between. Germline assignment: CDR1 SGHAT and CDR2 FQNNGV. CDR3 protein: CASSPIRGEKLFF. DNA for the CDR3: TGTGCCAGCAGCCCCATCCGGGGTGAAAAACTGTTTTTT.

The chain's CDR3 is CASSEAGGQEQYF. CDR3 sequence (DNA): TGTGCCTCTTCGGAGGCGGGGGGGCAAGAGCAGTACTTC. The J gene is TRBJ2-7, the V gene TRBV3-1 (or the pseudogene TRBV3-2), with 9 bases identical to TRBD2. V shed 11 bases and J 7 bases; nucleotides not matched to a gene: 12. The CDR3 loop spans 13 amino acids. Germline-derived CDR1 and CDR2 are LGHDT and YNNKEL (reference sequence).

The J gene is TRBJ1-1, the V gene TRBV6-5; perhaps TRBD1 as D (6 bases). V lost 4 bases to trimming and J lost 3 bases, with 9 bases between them. CDR3 length: 13 amino acids. CDR1 is MNHEY and CDR2 is SVGAGI in the germline V gene. The CDR3 DNA follows: TGTGCCAGCAGTTCACGGACAGACACTGAAGCTTTCTTT. This encodes CASSSRTDTEAFF.